What follows are 19 T cell receptor beta chains derived from one specimen sequenced in a study of read filtering for tumor transcriptome and immune sequencing. From roughly 390 ng of RNA, a library with molecular barcoded alpha/delta and beta/gamma adaptors was made. TCRdb analysed the reads with MiXCR anew, one entry per CDR3 protein. The table includes approximately 65,000 distinct CDR3 sequences, around 13% detected once. Source material: a population of CD138-negative cells sorted from bone marrow. The receptor set was obtained from a donor over 35 with multiple myeloma.

This clonotype has a handful of counts. An end of the junction does not agree with germline; a read error may underlie this. The chain couples TRBV7-2 to TRBJ1-6; D might be TRBD1 (5 bases). The CDR3 totals 11 residues. Germline V gene lookup returns CDR1 SGHTA and CDR2 FQGNSA. The CDR3 sequence: CASSFGGTLQF. Written as DNA, the CDR3 is TGTGCCAGCAGCTTCGGGGGTACCCTCCAGTTT. The variable domain in full, with the rest retrieved from reference TRBV7-2 and TRBJ1-6, is GAGVSQSPSNKVTEKGKDVELRCDPISGHTALYWYRQSLGQGLEFLIYFQGNSAPDKSGLPSDRFSAERTGGSVSTLTIQRTQQEDSAVYLCASSFGGTLQFGNGTRLTVT.

As to this clonotype: A clone one base away is much larger, so this may be a read error. This chain links TRBV29-1 with TRBJ1-5; the D is unclear. Per the germline V gene, CDR1 is SQVTM and CDR2 is ANQGSEA. This CDR3 has 13 residues. With 2 bases removed from V and 9 bases from J, the gap between germline ends came to 14 bases. CDR3 bases: TGCAGCGTTGAATTGACTTATCATCGGCCCCAGCATTTT. Protein: CSVELTYHRPQHF.

For this clonotype: This may arise from a read error, as a much more abundant clone is one base away. The gene calls are TRBV6-6 and TRBJ2-6; 8 bases agree with TRBD1. Germline CDR1 reads MNHNY; CDR2 reads SVGAGI (reference sequence). This CDR3 region has 18 residues. Here the CDR3 reads CAISDRTGRAAGASVLTF. In nucleotides, the CDR3 is TGTGCCATCAGTGATCGGACAGGGCGTGCTGCTGGGGCCAGCGTCCTGACTTTC.

This clonotype was observed at least ten times. The CDR3 DNA reads as TGCAGCGTTGTCGTGGGAGGGTCCTACAATGAGCAGTTCTTC. It specifies CSVVVGGSYNEQFF. The V gene is TRBV29-1, the J gene TRBJ2-1, with 7 bases that match TRBD2. The ends lost 4 bases at V and 1 base at J; junction bases unmatched: 4. This CDR3 spans 14 amino acids. Germline lookup yields CDR1 SQVTM and CDR2 ANQGSEA.

At least ten counts were recorded for this clonotype. At one of its ends the junction is not consistent with the germline gene, which may arise from a read error. The chain carries TRBV29-1 and TRBJ2-7; D remains ambiguous. The CDR3 spans 12 residues. Germline V gene sequence: CDR1 SQVTM, CDR2 ANQGSEA. CDR3 in DNA: TGCAGCGTATCAAAAGACCCCTACGGGCAGTACTTC. Protein product: CSVSKDPYGQYF.

This clonotype has at least ten counts. V and J are TRBV20-1 and TRBJ2-3; 14 bases are shared with TRBD2. This CDR3 is built from 15 residues. V lost 6 bases to trimming and J lost 5 bases; unmatched junction nucleotides: 7. Germline V lookup: CDR1 DFQATT, CDR2 SNEGSKA (reference sequence). The CDR3 region has the DNA TGCAGTGCAAAGGGACTAGCGGGAGATGGAGATACGCAGTATTTT. Residues: CSAKGLAGDGDTQYF.

This clonotype was recorded at least ten times. The chain carries TRBV7-6 and TRBJ2-5, with a possible D match to TRBD2 (6 bases). CDR1 and CDR2 (germline): SGHVS, FNYEAQ. This CDR3 has 13 residues. Trimming left V 5 bases short and J 3 bases short, with 10 bases between. CDR3 sequence reads: CASSPGLKETQYF. As DNA, the CDR3 is TGTGCCAGCAGCCCGGGACTCAAAGAGACCCAGTACTTC.

This clonotype was recorded many times. The rearrangement links TRBV11-2 to TRBJ2-5; 7 bases align to TRBD2. This CDR3 has 13 residues. With 5 bases clipped from V and 4 bases from J, the junction kept 4 bases outside the gene matches. CDR1 and CDR2 from the germline V gene are SGHAT and FQNNGV. CDR3 sequence reads: CASSPWEGETQYF. The CDR3 DNA reads as TGTGCCAGCAGCCCGTGGGAGGGAGAGACCCAGTACTTC.

This clonotype was detected ten times or more. The chain combines TRBV11-3 with TRBJ1-1; 7 bases line up with TRBD1. The germline V gene encodes CDR1 SGHNT and CDR2 YENEEA. The J segment lost 10 bases and the V segment lost 1 base, leaving 9 bases of the junction unmatched. The CDR3 spans 14 residues. CDR3 bases: TGTGCCAGCAGCTTAGCCCCCGACAGGGATCCAGCTTTCTTT. As protein: CASSLAPDRDPAFF.

This chain links TRBV3-1 with TRBJ2-7; the match to TRBD2 covers 12 bases. V lost 1 base, J lost 4 bases, and 2 bases stayed unmatched. The CDR3 runs to 15 residues. Germline assignment: CDR1 LGHDT and CDR2 YNNKEL (reference sequence). The CDR3 DNA reads TGTGCCAGCAGCCAAGGGACTAGCGGGACTTACGAGCAGTACTTC. This encodes CASSQGTSGTYEQYF.

This clonotype has at least ten counts. The chain links TRBV4-3 to TRBJ2-5; 12 bases line up with TRBD2. Germline trimming cut 4 bases from V and 2 bases from J; bases unmatched to any gene: 8. Germline CDR1 and CDR2: LGHNA and YSLEER. This CDR3 comprises 17 residues. As DNA, the CDR3 is TGCGCCAGCAGCCTAAGTAGACTAGCGGGAGTGCAAGAGACCCAGTACTTC. This translates into CASSLSRLAGVQETQYF.

This clonotype was seen a few times. The chain joins TRBV29-1 to TRBJ2-2, with 8 bases aligning to TRBD2. Per germline, CDR1 SQVTM and CDR2 ANQGSEA. V dropped 8 bases and J dropped 3; count of bases not matched to a gene: 5. The CDR3 loop spans 13 amino acids. In nucleotides, the CDR3 is TGCAGCTCCCGGGGGGGCGACACCGGGGAGCTGTTTTTT. Translated: CSSRGGDTGELFF.

This clonotype was counted only a few times. V and J are TRBV6-4 and TRBJ2-1; possibly TRBD2 for D (7 bases). V dropped 4 bases and J dropped 12 bases, with 19 bases sitting between them. Looked up from germline, CDR1 is MRHNA and CDR2 is SNTAGT. The CDR3 length is 14 residues. The CDR3, as DNA: TGTGCCAGCAGTGCCGTCATTGAAGGGGGGGGGCAGTTCTTC. It is translated as CASSAVIEGGGQFF.

This clonotype was seen at least ten times. In nucleotides, the CDR3 is TGTGCCAGCAGCCAGCAGGGTGCAACGAACACCGGGGAGCTGTTTTTT. Translated: CASSQQGATNTGELFF. The rearrangement links TRBV5-8 to TRBJ2-2; a possible D gene is TRBD1 (5 bases). The V end lost 4 bases, the J end lost 0 bases, and 13 bases lay between the germline ends. The CDR3 runs 16 residues. The germline CDR1 and CDR2 sequences are SGHTS and YDEGEE.

This clonotype was seen at least ten times. The rearrangement links TRBV27 to TRBJ2-7; 12 positions match TRBD2. The CDR3 totals 14 residues. J lost 5 bases, V lost 6 bases, and 5 bases had no gene match. Germline CDR1 is MNHEY and CDR2 is SMNVEV (reference sequence). This chain's CDR3 is CASSPGLAGHEQYF. The CDR3 nucleotides read TGTGCCAGCAGCCCCGGACTAGCGGGACACGAGCAGTACTTC.

This clonotype was recorded at least ten times. At one boundary the junction diverges from the germline segment, which might be a read error. The chain has TRBV7-2 and TRBJ1-2; the D is unclear. This CDR3 is built from 14 residues. Germline CDR1 SGHTA, CDR2 FQGNSA. CDR3 sequence reads: CASSLKRAKYGYTF. CDR3 nucleotide sequence: TGTGCCAGCAGCTTAAAGCGCGCTAAGTATGGCTACACCTTC.

This chain connects TRBV20-1 to TRBJ2-7, with 11 positions matching TRBD2. The CDR3 spans 13 residues. Germline V gives CDR1 DFQATT, CDR2 SNEGSKA (reference sequence). The V gene end was trimmed by 5 bases and the J gene end by 1 base; junction bases not matched to a gene: 1. CDR3 sequence (DNA): TGCAGTGCTGGGACTAGCGGATCCTACGAGCAGTACTTC. It encodes CSAGTSGSYEQYF.

This clonotype was detected only a few times. This rearrangement joins TRBV7-9 to TRBJ2-1; 8 bases are shared with TRBD1. V trimming: 1 base; J trimming: 0 bases; junction bases outside the gene matches: 5. CDR1 is SEHNR and CDR2 is FQNEAQ in the germline V gene (reference sequence). There are 17 residues in the CDR3. The chain's CDR3 is CASSLDAGGSSYNEQFF. DNA of the CDR3: TGTGCCAGCAGCTTAGACGCAGGGGGCAGCTCCTACAATGAGCAGTTCTTC.

This clonotype turned up a few times. The genes are TRBV7-2 and TRBJ1-3; 10 bases align to TRBD1. The CDR3 extends over 15 amino acids. Germline CDR1 and CDR2: SGHTA and FQGNSA. Trimming took 6 bases from V and 2 from J; bases not matched to a gene: 4. The CDR3 region is CASRSDRGPGNTIYF. CDR3 DNA: TGTGCCAGCAGATCCGACAGGGGGCCTGGAAACACCATATATTTT.